This is a list of T cell receptor beta chains from one sample in a study of technical replicates of blood from four donors. Clones were read by immunoSEQ multiplex PCR, and TCRdb kept only the in-frame ones, dropping some. The sample holds approximately 79,000 clones; approximately 93% are singletons and the top ten take roughly 0.37%. The sample taken for sequencing was T cells isolated from PBMCs. The source is a human donor in good health. Each CDR3 is given with its conserved first and last residue. D genes are given only for firm matches. Only part of the rows carry a size: once, few, many, or a class if the clone is expanded.

D: -; size: once; J: TRBJ2-7; V: TRBV6-6; CDR3: CASSYQDPLYEQYF; DNA: TGTGCCAGCAGTTATCAGGATCCCTTGTACGAGCAGTACTTC
D: -; size: -; J: TRBJ1-1; V: TRBV7-2; CDR3: CALGVAEAFF; DNA: TGTGCCTTAGGAGTTGCTGAAGCTTTCTTT
D: -; size: -; J: TRBJ1-2; V: TRBV7-9; CDR3: CASSFMRTAAYGYTF; DNA: TGTGCCAGCAGCTTTATGCGGACAGCTGCCTATGGCTACACCTTC
D: TRBD1; size: -; J: TRBJ1-1; V: TRBV7-9; CDR3: CASSETGGNTEAFF; DNA: TGTGCCAGCAGCGAGACAGGGGGGAACACTGAAGCTTTCTTT
D: -; size: -; J: TRBJ2-2; V: TRBV7-6; CDR3: CASSSEAGELFF; DNA: TGTGCCAGCAGCTCTGAGGCCGGGGAGCTGTTTTTT
D: -; size: -; J: TRBJ1-2; V: TRBV9; CDR3: CASSPLGGPSYGYTF; DNA: TGTGCCAGCAGCCCCCTGGGGGGGCCCAGCTATGGCTACACCTTC
D: -; size: -; J: TRBJ1-3; V: TRBV5-1; CDR3: CASSYQGLSGNTIYF; DNA: TGCGCCAGCAGCTACCAGGGGTTGTCTGGAAACACCATATATTTT
D: -; size: -; J: TRBJ2-2; V: TRBV28; CDR3: CASSFYTGELFF; DNA: TGTGCCAGCAGTTTCTACACCGGGGAGCTGTTTTTT
D: -; size: -; J: TRBJ1-1; V: TRBV6-6; CDR3: CASSYGQENTEAFF; DNA: TGTGCCAGCAGTTACGGGCAAGAGAACACTGAAGCTTTCTTT
D: -; size: -; J: TRBJ1-1; V: TRBV19; CDR3: CASSLMGRNTEAFF; DNA: TGTGCCAGTAGTCTTATGGGGCGGAACACTGAAGCTTTCTTT
D: TRBD1; size: -; J: TRBJ2-2; V: TRBV5-8; CDR3: CASSPRTGTGNTGELFF; DNA: TGTGCCAGCAGCCCTAGAACCGGGACAGGGAACACCGGGGAGCTGTTTTTT
D: TRBD2; size: -; J: TRBJ2-3; V: TRBV30; CDR3: CAWIDSGSTDTQYF; DNA: TGTGCCTGGATCGATAGCGGGAGCACAGATACGCAGTATTTT
D: -; size: -; J: TRBJ1-4; V: TRBV4-2; CDR3: CASSQGLAGYESNEKLFF; DNA: TGTGCCAGCAGCCAAGGCCTCGCAGGTTATGAGTCTAATGAAAAACTGTTTTTT
D: -; size: -; J: TRBJ2-2; V: TRBV30; CDR3: CAWNERTGELFF; DNA: TGTGCCTGGAATGAGCGGACCGGGGAGCTGTTTTTT
D: -; size: once; J: TRBJ2-3; V: TRBV5-1; CDR3: CASSLEAHSTDTQYF; DNA: TGCGCCAGCAGCTTAGAAGCGCACAGCACAGATACGCAGTATTTT
D: -; size: -; J: TRBJ1-2; V: TRBV2; CDR3: CASKAGYGYTF; DNA: TGTGCCAGCAAAGCAGGGTACGGCTACACCTTC
D: -; size: -; J: TRBJ1-2; V: TRBV9; CDR3: CASRDDKSYGYTF; DNA: TGTGCCAGCAGAGACGACAAGAGCTATGGCTACACCTTC
D: TRBD1; size: -; J: TRBJ2-3; V: TRBV19; CDR3: CASSPWTGSTDTQYF; DNA: TGTGCCAGTAGTCCTTGGACAGGGAGCACAGATACGCAGTATTTT
D: -; size: -; J: TRBJ1-1; V: TRBV7-8; CDR3: CASSGRDFGTEAFF; DNA: TGTGCCAGCAGCGGCAGGGATTTTGGCACTGAAGCTTTCTTT
D: TRBD2; size: -; J: TRBJ2-1; V: TRBV14; CDR3: CASSQRTSGVTNEQFF; DNA: TGTGCCAGCAGCCAACGAACTAGCGGGGTTACCAATGAGCAGTTCTTC
D: -; size: -; J: TRBJ2-1; V: TRBV9; CDR3: CASSVYGNEQFF; DNA: TGTGCCAGCAGCGTGTACGGGAATGAGCAGTTCTTC
D: -; size: -; J: TRBJ1-2; V: TRBV5-4; CDR3: CASSGTISFGYTF; DNA: TGTGCCAGCAGCGGGACAATCTCCTTTGGCTACACCTTC
D: TRBD2; size: -; J: TRBJ2-2; V: TRBV4-2; CDR3: CASSLEASGAGELFF; DNA: TGTGCCAGCAGCCTCGAGGCTAGCGGTGCCGGGGAGCTGTTTTTT
D: TRBD2; size: -; J: TRBJ2-7; V: TRBV11-2; CDR3: CASSHTPGTNEQYF; DNA: TGTGCCAGCAGCCATACCCCTGGGACTAACGAGCAGTACTTC
D: TRBD1; size: -; J: TRBJ1-1; V: TRBV4-1; CDR3: CASSQARDRGVNTEAFF; DNA: TGCGCCAGCAGCCAAGCTCGGGACAGGGGGGTGAACACTGAAGCTTTCTTT
D: -; size: -; J: TRBJ2-7; V: TRBV30; CDR3: CAWGPQGREQYF; DNA: TGTGCCTGGGGGCCACAGGGACGCGAGCAGTACTTC
D: -; size: -; J: TRBJ1-1; V: TRBV30; CDR3: CAWIGGAEAFF; DNA: TGTGCCTGGATAGGAGGCGCTGAAGCTTTCTTT
D: -; size: -; J: TRBJ1-2; V: TRBV6-5; CDR3: CASSYSNQGYGYTF; DNA: TGTGCCAGCAGTTACTCGAATCAGGGCTATGGCTACACCTTC
D: TRBD1; size: -; J: TRBJ1-1; V: TRBV25-1; CDR3: CASSDSPGQGEAAFF; DNA: TGTGCCAGCAGTGATTCACCGGGACAGGGAGAGGCAGCTTTCTTT